Presented here are 22 T cell receptor beta chains from one specimen sequenced in a study of blood T cell repertoires in COVID-19. TCRdb's table, derived via immunoSEQ multiplex PCR, lists solely in-frame clones and lacks some. The sample carries tens of thousands of clones, 60% to 75% recorded once. The source material was peripheral blood. Receptors originate from a man aged 50-59 years with active or convalescent COVID-19.

A few counts support this clone. This sequence joins TRBV5-1 and TRBJ2-5; 7 bases are a match to TRBD1. J lost 5 bases, V lost 2 bases, and 3 bases had no gene match. This CDR3 contains 13 residues. Germline-derived CDR1 and CDR2 are SGHRS and YFSETQ. The CDR3 nucleotides are TGCGCCAGCAGCTTAGGGGGCGGCGAGACCCAGTACTTC. Translating gives CASSLGGGETQYF.

This chain uses TRBV3-1 (or the pseudogene TRBV3-2) with TRBJ2-6, with D unresolved. The CDR3 consists of 18 residues. Germline CDR1 and CDR2: LGHDT and YNNKEL (reference sequence). Trimming took 1 base from V and 0 from J, leaving 13 bases between them. The DNA of the CDR3 is TGTGCCAGCAGCCAAGGGTCGGTATACCTCTCTGGGGCCAACGTCCTGACTTTC. This sequence encodes CASSQGSVYLSGANVLTF.

A single count supports this clone. V is TRBV5-5 and J is TRBJ1-1; no clear D. V was shortened by 2 bases and J by 1 base, with 6 bases between the two germline ends. Germline V gene lookup returns CDR1 SGHKS and CDR2 YYEKEE (reference sequence). The CDR3 runs 13 residues. Here the CDR3 reads CASSFDWNTEAFF. DNA for the CDR3: TGTGCCAGCAGCTTTGACTGGAACACTGAAGCTTTCTTT.

The chain employs TRBV19 and TRBJ2-3; 13 bases fit TRBD2. The CDR3 has 16 amino acids. J lost 2 bases, V lost 3 bases, and 2 bases had no gene match. The V gene's germline CDR1 is LNHDA and CDR2 SQIVND (reference sequence). CDR3 in DNA: TGTGCCAGTAGTATGGGACTAGCGGGGATCACAGATACGCAGTATTTT. This gives the protein CASSMGLAGITDTQYF. The whole variable domain, filled in from reference TRBV19 and TRBJ2-3, reads DGGITQSPKYLFRKEGQNVTLSCEQNLNHDAMYWYRQDPGQGLRLIYYSQIVNDFQKGDIAEGYSVSREKKESFPLTVTSAQKNPTAFYLCASSMGLAGITDTQYFGPGTRLTVL.

V gene TRBV15 combines with J gene TRBJ2-1, with 8 bases fitting TRBD1. The CDR3 is 15 amino acids. With V trimmed by 3 bases and J by 8 bases, 9 bases remained unmatched. CDR1 LNHNV and CDR2 YYDKDF come from the germline V gene (reference sequence). The CDR3 nucleotides are TGTGCCACCAGCAGCAGGGGGCATAGGGGTGATGAGCAGTTCTTC. It codes for CATSSRGHRGDEQFF.

The chain is built from TRBV12-5 and TRBJ1-1, with D tentatively TRBD1 (5 bases). The germline V and J ends were trimmed by 6 bases and 9 bases, with 17 bases remaining between them. This CDR3 comprises 13 residues. Looked up from germline, CDR1 is LGHNT and CDR2 is FRNRAP. CDR3 nucleotides: TGTGCTAGTGGCACGGGGGATGGAGTGAAAGCTTTCTTT. Translating gives CASGTGDGVKAFF.

This clone has a handful of counts. This chain uses TRBV6-5 with TRBJ1-2, with D tentatively TRBD1 (6 bases). Trimming stripped 0 bases from V and 4 bases from J, with 12 bases between. Germline values: CDR1 MNHEY, CDR2 SVGAGI. The CDR3 length is 15 residues. CDR3 sequence reads: CASSYSFRGLYGYTF. The DNA for the CDR3 is TGTGCCAGCAGTTACTCCTTCAGGGGCCTCTATGGCTACACCTTC.

The rearrangement uses TRBV4-3 and TRBJ2-3, with 8 nucleotides matching TRBD2. The length of the CDR3 is 16 residues. Germline V gene data show CDR1 as LGHNA and CDR2 as YSLEER. V lost 2 bases, J lost 0 bases, and 4 bases stayed unmatched. Here the CDR3 reads CASSQRTSGSTDTQYF. In DNA, the CDR3 is TGCGCCAGCAGCCAACGTACTAGCGGAAGCACAGATACGCAGTATTTT.

The V gene is TRBV29-1, the J gene TRBJ1-1; D is possibly TRBD1 (5 bases). Germline V gives CDR1 SQVTM, CDR2 ANQGSEA. The CDR3 covers 14 residues. With 6 bases removed from V and 1 base from J, the gap between germline ends came to 15 bases. Here the CDR3 reads CSVDKGLTNTEAFF. The DNA of the CDR3 is TGCAGCGTCGATAAGGGACTCACGAACACTGAAGCTTTCTTT.

The V gene is TRBV19, the J gene TRBJ2-3, with 8 bases matching TRBD2. V was clipped by 7 bases and J by 0 bases; unmatched bases: 18. Germline CDR1 reads LNHDA; CDR2 reads SQIVND (reference sequence). The CDR3 has 19 residues. CDR3 DNA sequence: TGTGCCAGTAACTCCCAGGGGCGGGGGGCCTCGGAAAGCACAGATACGCAGTATTTT. It translates to CASNSQGRGASESTDTQYF.

This chain joins TRBV4-1 and TRBJ1-2; D remains ambiguous. V lost 3 bases and J 5 bases, leaving 10 bases between the germline ends. Germline CDR1 is MGHRA and CDR2 is YSYEKL. This CDR3 is 13 amino acids long. CDR3 bases: TGCGCCAGCAGCCAGGAGCCCACATATGGCTACACCTTC. It specifies CASSQEPTYGYTF.

The chain couples TRBV9 to TRBJ1-6, with D hard to call. Trimming took off 1 base at V and 8 bases at J, with 4 bases between the two ends. The CDR3 loop spans 12 amino acids. Germline CDR1 SGDLS, CDR2 YYNGEE. In nucleotides, the CDR3 is TGTGCCAGCAGCGTATCCGATTCACCCCTCCACTTT. Translated, it gives CASSVSDSPLHF.

V and J are TRBV5-4 and TRBJ2-7, with D perhaps TRBD1 (6 bases). The V gene's germline CDR1 is SGHNT and CDR2 YYREEE (reference sequence). This CDR3 contains 15 residues. Trimming removed 4 bases at V and 2 bases at J, with 16 bases between. CDR3 protein: CASSVGHQGPYEQYF. CDR3 coding DNA: TGTGCCAGCAGCGTGGGACATCAGGGCCCCTACGAGCAGTACTTC.

Only a few counts were recorded for this clone. The chain couples TRBV29-1 to TRBJ1-1, with a weak D call TRBD1 (6 bases). The V gene's germline CDR1 is SQVTM and CDR2 ANQGSEA. The CDR3 is 11 amino acids. The V gene lost 6 bases and the J gene lost 5 bases, with 10 bases spanning the gap. CDR3 sequence (DNA): TGCAGCGTCCTACAGGGTACTGAAGCTTTCTTT. Encoded protein: CSVLQGTEAFF.

The V gene is TRBV27, the J gene TRBJ1-6; 7 nucleotides line up with TRBD1. CDR1 is MNHEY and CDR2 is SMNVEV in the germline V gene (reference sequence). The CDR3 runs to 14 residues. The V segment lost 4 bases and the J segment 6 bases; nucleotides outside the gene matches: 3. Here the CDR3 reads CASSSGTVNSPLHF. In nucleotides, the CDR3 is TGTGCCAGCAGTTCCGGGACAGTTAATTCACCCCTCCACTTT.

The genes are TRBV7-9 and TRBJ1-4; 8 nucleotides line up with TRBD1. Germline CDR1 is SEHNR and CDR2 is FQNEAQ (reference sequence). This CDR3 region has 17 residues. V gave up 1 base and J gave up 8 bases; unmatched junction bases: 12. The CDR3 nucleotides read TGTGCCAGCAGCTTAGAGAGACCAGGGGGCGGACGGGAAAAACTGTTTTTT. It is translated as CASSLERPGGGREKLFF.

The chain combines TRBV7-3 with TRBJ1-1; no clear D gene. Germline CDR1 is SGHTA and CDR2 is FQGTGA. V was cut by 5 bases and J by 3 bases, with 10 bases left in between. The CDR3 loop spans 13 amino acids. The CDR3 nucleotides are TGTGCCAGCAGCCGTAACGAGGACACTGAAGCTTTCTTT. Protein product: CASSRNEDTEAFF.

V and J are TRBV19 and TRBJ1-2; D remains ambiguous. Germline values: CDR1 LNHDA, CDR2 SQIVND (reference sequence). This CDR3 has 15 amino acids. Trimming removed 5 bases at V and 7 bases at J, with 20 bases between. The CDR3 nucleotides are TGTGCCAGTAGTTCCTTAGGAGCGGGTTTAGGTGGCTACACCTTC. Translation: CASSSLGAGLGGYTF.

CDR3 sequence (DNA): TGTGCCAGCAGTTTTGGGGGGTCCCACAATGAGCAGTTCTTC. Encoded protein: CASSFGGSHNEQFF. The chain has TRBV28 and TRBJ2-1; D perhaps matches TRBD2 (6 bases). The CDR3 runs to 14 residues. The ends were cut back, 3 bases at V and 5 bases at J, with 11 bases in the middle. CDR1 is MDHEN, CDR2 SYDVKM, per germline.

A few counts support this clone. The V call is TRBV5-6, the J call TRBJ2-2; D ambiguous. This CDR3 spans 13 amino acids. The V end was cut by 1 base, the J end by 7 bases, with 8 bases between. Germline CDR1 reads SGHDT; CDR2 reads YYEEEE. The CDR3 reads CASSLYLSGELFF. In DNA, the CDR3 is TGTGCCAGCAGCTTGTATCTGAGCGGGGAGCTGTTTTTT.

This clone occurred once. The chain uses TRBV21-1 and TRBJ1-1. TRBV21-1 is designated a pseudogene. The CDR3 contains 16 residues. The chain's CDR3 is CASRTGREGRNTEAFF. In DNA form, the CDR3 reads TGTGCCAGCAGGACCGGGAGGGAGGGAAGGAACACTGAAGCTTTCTTT.

In its sample, this clone was seen a few times. The chain recombines TRBV7-2 with TRBJ1-6; D gene ambiguous. The germline V gene has CDR1 SGHTA and CDR2 FQGNSA. V lost 5 bases and J lost 5, with 16 bases in between. The CDR3 runs to 16 residues. In nucleotides, the CDR3 is TGTGCCAGCAGCCCTCTGGGGAGGGCGAATAATTCACCCCTCCACTTT. It codes for CASSPLGRANNSPLHF. The whole variable domain, remainder taken from reference TRBV7-2 and TRBJ1-6, is GAGVSQSPSNKVTEKGKDVELRCDPISGHTALYWYRQSLGQGLEFLIYFQGNSAPDKSGLPSDRFSAERTGGSVSTLTIQRTQQEDSAVYLCASSPLGRANNSPLHFGNGTRLTVT.